Listed below are T cell receptor beta chains from one sample, sequenced in a study of shared clonotypes between healthy human individuals. The data were produced by immunoSEQ multiplex PCR, yet TCRdb's version contains in-frame clones alone and is incomplete. The table shows approximately 1.4 million clones, with approximately 98% occurring only once. The sample comprised naive CD4+ T cells sorted from blood. The receptors stem from a man aged 25 to 40 in good health. Each CDR3 is given with its conserved first and last residue. The D gene is left open where the match is weak. Clone size is shown for a subset of rows, as once, few, many or a class of expanded clone.

TRBJ2-3 once TRBD2 TRBV7-2 TGTGCCAGCAGCTCCACTAGCGGGAAAGATACGCAGTATTTT CASSSTSGKDTQYF
TRBJ2-2 - - TRBV5-4 TGTGCCAGCAGCCTAGGGACACGGAGGAACACCGGGGAGCTGTTTTTT CASSLGTRRNTGELFF
TRBJ2-7 - - TRBV28 TGTGCCAGGAATAAGGACGTGCCCTCCTACGAGCAGTACTTC CARNKDVPSYEQYF
TRBJ1-1 - - TRBV7-8 TGTGCCAGCAGCCCAAATCGGGTTTGGGTGGACACTGAAGCTTTCTTT CASSPNRVWVDTEAFF
TRBJ2-1 - - TRBV4-3 TGCGCCAGCAGCCAGAACTATGATAGTGGCAATGAGCAGTTCTTC CASSQNYDSGNEQFF
TRBJ1-1 - TRBD1 TRBV6-5 TGTGCCAGCAGTTACTCCCCCTCCAAGGGGGCCACTGAAGCTTTCTTT CASSYSPSKGATEAFF
TRBJ2-2 - TRBD2 TRBV29-1 TGCAGCGTTGAATGGCTAGCGGGAGCCGGGGAGCTGTTTTTT CSVEWLAGAGELFF
TRBJ2-1 - TRBD1 TRBV30 TGTGCCTGCGGTAGACAGGGAGTTTACAATGAGCAGTTCTTC CACGRQGVYNEQFF
TRBJ1-1 once - TRBV5-5 TGTGCCAGCAGCTTGGAACAGGCCCGTTACTTCTTT CASSLEQARYFF
TRBJ2-2 - TRBD2 TRBV29-1 TGCAGCGCCGCGGGACTAGCGGGAGTGGTCGGGGAGCTGTTTTTT CSAAGLAGVVGELFF
TRBJ2-5 - TRBD2 TRBV14 TGTGCCAGCAGCCAAGAACGCCCGACTAGCGGGAGTCAACAAGAGACCCAGTACTTC CASSQERPTSGSQQETQYF
TRBJ1-1 - - TRBV10-3 TGTGCCATCAGTGAGAACCAACTGAACACTGAAGCTTTCTTT CAISENQLNTEAFF
TRBJ1-1 - - TRBV15 TGTGCCACCAGCAGAGATCCCGGACAGAGCCAAGCTTTCTTT CATSRDPGQSQAFF
TRBJ2-3 - - TRBV5-1 TGCGCCAGCAGCTTGGACGGGACGGGCACAGATACGCAGTATTTT CASSLDGTGTDTQYF
TRBJ2-1 once TRBD2 TRBV19 TGTGCCAGTAGTACTCCGGGAGGGAGCTCCTACAATGAGCAGTTCTTC CASSTPGGSSYNEQFF
TRBJ2-7 - TRBD2 TRBV27 TGTGCCAGCAGCCCGGGACTAGCGGGCCATCCCTACGAGCAGTACTTC CASSPGLAGHPYEQYF
TRBJ2-7 - TRBD2 TRBV11-2 TGTGCCAGCAGCTTAGTCCGGGGGGATACCTACGAGCAGTACTTC CASSLVRGDTYEQYF
TRBJ1-1 - - TRBV5-1 TGCGCCAGCAGCTTCGGACAGAACACTGAAGCTTTCTTT CASSFGQNTEAFF
TRBJ2-3 - TRBD1 TRBV6-1 TGTGCCAGCAGAGGGACAGCAGATACGCAGTATTTT CASRGTADTQYF
TRBJ2-1 - - TRBV11-3 TGTGCCAGCAGCTTATCTGTGGGCCCTTATAATGAGCAGTTCTTC CASSLSVGPYNEQFF
TRBJ2-1 - TRBD1 TRBV5-1 TGCGCCAGCAGCTTGGGGGACAGGGACAATGAGCAGTTCTTC CASSLGDRDNEQFF
TRBJ2-3 - TRBD2 TRBV11-1 TGTGCCAGCGATAGCGGGGGATTTAGCACAGATACGCAGTATTTT CASDSGGFSTDTQYF
TRBJ2-1 - TRBD2 TRBV5-1 TGCGCCAGCAGGGAAGTGGGACTAGCGGGAACAAATGAGCAGTTCTTC CASREVGLAGTNEQFF
TRBJ2-1 - TRBD2 TRBV4-1 TGCGCCAGCAGCCCCCCTCGACTAGCGGGAGGGGACAATGAGCAGTTCTTC CASSPPRLAGGDNEQFF
TRBJ2-3 - - TRBV7-2 TGTGCCAGCAGTGAGATGGGTATAACAGATACGCAGTATTTT CASSEMGITDTQYF
TRBJ2-7 - - TRBV19 TGTGCCAGTAGGAAACAGGACAGCACCTACGAGCAGTACTTC CASRKQDSTYEQYF
TRBJ2-1 - TRBD2 TRBV18 TGTGCCAGCTCACCGGGTACTAGCGGTTACAATGAGCAGTTCTTC CASSPGTSGYNEQFF
TRBJ2-5 - - TRBV29-1 TGCAGCGTTGTATCGGGGGAAGAGACCCAGTACTTC CSVVSGEETQYF
TRBJ2-2 - - TRBV9 TGTGCCAGCAGCGTAGCTACAGGACCCGGGTTCGGGGAGCTGTTTTTT CASSVATGPGFGELFF
TRBJ2-3 - - TRBV7-9 TGTGCCAGCAGCCGTAACCAAGGGCGCACAGATACGCAGTATTTT CASSRNQGRTDTQYF
TRBJ2-7 - - TRBV11-2 TGTGCCAGCAGCTTAGAGGCCTACGAGCAGTACTTC CASSLEAYEQYF
TRBJ1-2 once TRBD1 TRBV5-1 TGCGCCAGCAGCTTGGTTGCAGGGGGAGCTAACTATGGCTACACCTTC CASSLVAGGANYGYTF
TRBJ1-3 - - TRBV10-3 TGTGCCATCAGTGAAGCTTCTGGAAACACCATATATTTT CAISEASGNTIYF
TRBJ2-1 - - TRBV9 TGTGCCAGCAGCGTAGACGGGAGAGGGGGTGAGCAGTTCTTC CASSVDGRGGEQFF
TRBJ2-4 - - TRBV5-6 TGTGCCAGCAACCTCCTGGCGGGGGGACAGAACATTCAGTACTTC CASNLLAGGQNIQYF
TRBJ1-5 once - TRBV19 TGTGCCAGTAGTACCCTCCGACAGTCTAGCAATCAGCCCCAGCATTTT CASSTLRQSSNQPQHF
TRBJ1-1 - - TRBV7-9 TGTGCCAGCAGCCCACAGGTTAACACTGAAGCTTTCTTT CASSPQVNTEAFF
TRBJ2-5 - TRBD2 TRBV19 TGTGCCAGTGGACACGGGAGGGCGGAGACCCAGTACTTC CASGHGRAETQYF
TRBJ1-5 - - TRBV4-1 TGCGCCAGCAGCTCAATGAGGGGCTCAAGGGGCGATCAGCCCCAGCATTTT CASSSMRGSRGDQPQHF
TRBJ1-3 - - TRBV11-2 TGTGCCAGCAGCTACGGCGGTCCTGGAAACACCATATATTTT CASSYGGPGNTIYF
TRBJ2-4 - TRBD1 TRBV4-2 TGTGCCAGCAGCCAAGTACAGGGGATGGTCAAAAACATTCAGTACTTC CASSQVQGMVKNIQYF
TRBJ2-7 once TRBD2 TRBV18 TGTGCCAGCTCACCGACGACTAGCGGCACCTACGAGCAGTACTTC CASSPTTSGTYEQYF
TRBJ2-2 - TRBD1 TRBV18 TGTGCCAGCTCACCATCAAGAGGGACAGGGGTCACCGGGGAGCTGTTTTTT CASSPSRGTGVTGELFF
TRBJ2-1 - TRBD2 TRBV5-5 TGTGCCAGCAGCTCCCCTCGGGGCGGGAGCACTGAGCAGTTCTTC CASSSPRGGSTEQFF
TRBJ2-1 - TRBD2 TRBV27 TGTGCCAGCAGTTTACGGCCCCCACTAGCGGGCATCTCCTACAATGAGCAGTTCTTC CASSLRPPLAGISYNEQFF
TRBJ2-5 - - TRBV7-9 TGTGCCAGCAGCTTAGAGATGTACCAAGAGACCCAGTACTTC CASSLEMYQETQYF
TRBJ2-2 - - TRBV27 TGTGCCAGCAGTTTACAAGTTGACACCGGGGAGCTGTTTTTT CASSLQVDTGELFF
TRBJ2-7 - - TRBV6-5 TGTGCCAGCAGTTACCTTGGGGGGCGCACCTACGAGCAGTACTTC CASSYLGGRTYEQYF
TRBJ2-1 - - TRBV29-1 TGCAGCGCTTCCTCGGGGGCATCTGGATTTGAGCAGTTCTTC CSASSGASGFEQFF